This is a list of T cell receptor beta chains from one sample in a study of T cells in Graves' hyperthyroidism and ophthalmopathy. TCRdb analysed the multiplex PCR reads with MiXCR anew, one entry per CDR3 protein. The sample holds approximately 740,000 distinct CDR3 sequences, 14% seen once. Sequenced: blood. The receptors stem from a woman aged 18-29 years with Graves' hyperthyroidism. Each CDR3 is given with its conserved first and last residue. The D gene is left open where the match is weak. Clone size is not always given. Where it is, it says once, few, many or a class for expanded clones.

D: TRBD1
J: TRBJ2-4
size: .
V: TRBV5-4
DNA: TGTGCCAGCAGCACTGGACAGGGGAAGGTGAACATTCAGTACTTC
CDR3: CASSTGQGKVNIQYF

D: TRBD2
J: TRBJ2-1
size: many
V: TRBV13
DNA: TGTGCCAGCAGCTTAGGGGCTAGCGGTTACAATGAGCAGTTCTTC
CDR3: CASSLGASGYNEQFF

D: TRBD1
J: TRBJ1-2
size: .
V: TRBV20-1
DNA: TGCAGTGCCAGGGGGGACAGGGGGCGAGGCAACTATGGCTACACCTTC
CDR3: CSARGDRGRGNYGYTF

D: .
J: TRBJ1-6
size: few
V: TRBV5-1
DNA: TGCGCCAGCAGCTTGGATCTGGGAGGAAATTCACCCCTCCACTTT
CDR3: CASSLDLGGNSPLHF

D: .
J: TRBJ2-6
size: .
V: TRBV29-1
DNA: TGCAGCGTTTCAAGAGGGACCAGCTCTGGGGCCAACGTCCTGACTTTC
CDR3: CSVSRGTSSGANVLTF

D: .
J: TRBJ2-7
size: many
V: TRBV20-1
DNA: TGCAGTGCTAGAGATCAGGGGCAGGGGTGGTACGAGCAGTACTTC
CDR3: CSARDQGQGWYEQYF

D: .
J: TRBJ1-3
size: .
V: TRBV6-1
DNA: TGTGCCAGCAGTTCCCCAGCCTCTGGAAACACCATATATTTT
CDR3: CASSSPASGNTIYF

D: TRBD1
J: TRBJ2-7
size: many
V: TRBV11-2
DNA: TGTGCCAGCAGTTGGACAGGTCTTGGATACGAGCAGTACTTC
CDR3: CASSWTGLGYEQYF

D: .
J: TRBJ1-1
size: many
V: TRBV28
DNA: TGTGCCAGCAGTTCGGGGGGCCGGGCGGTAGAGGCTTTCTTT
CDR3: CASSSGGRAVEAFF

D: TRBD1
J: TRBJ2-2
size: .
V: TRBV7-2
DNA: TGTGCCAGCAGATACAGACAGGGGGCAGGCACCGGGGAGCTGTTTTTT
CDR3: CASRYRQGAGTGELFF

D: .
J: TRBJ2-7
size: many
V: TRBV11-2
DNA: TGTGCCAGCAGTTTGGTTCGGGGCTACGAGCAGTACTTC
CDR3: CASSLVRGYEQYF

D: .
J: TRBJ2-7
size: many
V: TRBV7-8
DNA: TGTGCCAGCAGAAGGGGCAGGGTGAAGGACGAGCAGTACTTC
CDR3: CASRRGRVKDEQYF

D: .
J: TRBJ2-7
size: .
V: TRBV7-9
DNA: TGTGCCAGCAGCTTATCCGGGAAGGAGGGGCTCGAGCAGTACTTC
CDR3: CASSLSGKEGLEQYF

D: .
J: TRBJ2-7
size: many
V: TRBV27
DNA: TGTGCCAGCAGCTTCGGACAGACCTACGAGCAGTACTTC
CDR3: CASSFGQTYEQYF

D: TRBD1
J: TRBJ2-7
size: many
V: TRBV7-8
DNA: TGTGCCAGCAGCTTAGGAGGGGGCATTTCCTACGAGCAGTGCTTC
CDR3: CASSLGGGISYEQCF

D: TRBD1
J: TRBJ1-1
size: few
V: TRBV2
DNA: TGTGCCAGCAATACTCGGACAGGGGCGAATGAAGCTTTCTTT
CDR3: CASNTRTGANEAFF

D: .
J: TRBJ2-3
size: few
V: TRBV6-2/TRBV6-3
DNA: TGTGCCAGCAGGGGGTCCCTAGATACGCAGTATTTT
CDR3: CASRGSLDTQYF

D: .
J: TRBJ2-7
size: many
V: TRBV28
DNA: TGTGCCAGCAGTCCAGCAGGGTGGGAGCAGTACTTC
CDR3: CASSPAGWEQYF

D: .
J: TRBJ2-7
size: few
V: TRBV6-1
DNA: TGTGCCAGCAGTGAAGCCTGGGGCAGGTGGAGAGGAGGCGAGCAGTACTTC
CDR3: CASSEAWGRWRGGEQYF

D: .
J: TRBJ2-7
size: many
V: TRBV30
DNA: TGTGCCTGGAGTGTACCCCCAGGGACCTACGAGCAGTACTTC
CDR3: CAWSVPPGTYEQYF

D: TRBD1
J: TRBJ2-7
size: many
V: TRBV6-6
DNA: TGTGCCAGCAGTTACTCACAGGGGTCCTACGAGCAGTACTTC
CDR3: CASSYSQGSYEQYF

D: .
J: TRBJ2-1
size: few
V: TRBV20-1
DNA: TGCAGTGCTAGGTCACGGCGGGGAAGCTCCTACAATGAGCAGTTCTTC
CDR3: CSARSRRGSSYNEQFF

D: TRBD1
J: TRBJ1-5
size: few
V: TRBV27
DNA: TGTGCCAGCAGGCAGACCAGACAGGGTAGCAATCAGCCCCAGCATTTT
CDR3: CASRQTRQGSNQPQHF

D: .
J: TRBJ2-3
size: many
V: TRBV6-1
DNA: TGTGCCAGCAGCTCTCCCGGGACCAGCACAGATACGCAGTATTTT
CDR3: CASSSPGTSTDTQYF

D: TRBD2
J: TRBJ2-2
size: few
V: TRBV27
DNA: TGTGCCAGCAGTGCAGGGCTAGCGGTCCTCGCGAACACCGGGGAGCTGTTTTTT
CDR3: CASSAGLAVLANTGELFF

D: .
J: TRBJ2-1
size: many
V: TRBV2
DNA: TGTGCCAGCAGTGAATTTCAGGGAGACGTCAATGAGCAGTTCTTC
CDR3: CASSEFQGDVNEQFF

D: .
J: TRBJ2-7
size: .
V: TRBV20-1
DNA: TGCAGTGCTAGCTCTCAGGGGACGGTCTACGAGCAGTACTTC
CDR3: CSASSQGTVYEQYF

D: .
J: TRBJ1-1
size: many
V: TRBV7-2
DNA: TGTGCCAGCAGCCCGTTAACAGGAGTGGGAGCTTTCTTT
CDR3: CASSPLTGVGAFF

D: .
J: TRBJ1-6
size: .
V: TRBV14
DNA: TGTGCCAGCAGCCAAGTGGGGGGATCACCCCTCCACTTT
CDR3: CASSQVGGSPLHF

D: .
J: TRBJ2-3
size: many
V: TRBV12-3/TRBV12-4
DNA: TGTGCCAGCAGTTTATCGCAACCAGATACGCAGTATTTT
CDR3: CASSLSQPDTQYF

D: .
J: TRBJ2-2
size: .
V: TRBV27
DNA: TGTGCCAGCAGTTTCACGAACACCGGGGAGCTGTTTTTT
CDR3: CASSFTNTGELFF

D: TRBD1
J: TRBJ1-4
size: .
V: TRBV20-1
DNA: TGCAGTGCTCCGACAGGGAGAAAAGAAAAACTGTTTTTT
CDR3: CSAPTGRKEKLFF

D: .
J: TRBJ2-1
size: few
V: TRBV6-2/TRBV6-3
DNA: TGTGCCAGCCGAGTAAGAAAAGATGTATACAATGAGCAGTTCTTC
CDR3: CASRVRKDVYNEQFF

D: TRBD1
J: TRBJ2-3
size: .
V: TRBV19
DNA: TGTGCCAGTAAACAGGGGGCAACAGGAGATACGCAGTATTTT
CDR3: CASKQGATGDTQYF

D: .
J: TRBJ2-7
size: few
V: TRBV7-9
DNA: TGTGCCAGCAGCTTAGAGTCGGAGCAGGGGGAGCAGTACTTC
CDR3: CASSLESEQGEQYF

D: .
J: TRBJ2-4
size: .
V: TRBV19
DNA: TGTGCCAGTAGCCAATGGGGAAACATTCAGTACTTC
CDR3: CASSQWGNIQYF

D: .
J: TRBJ2-1
size: many
V: TRBV11-2
DNA: TGTGCCAGCAGCTTGAACAGGGCTGAGCAGTTCTTC
CDR3: CASSLNRAEQFF

D: TRBD1
J: TRBJ1-5
size: .
V: TRBV20-1
DNA: TGCAGTGCCACGGGACAGGGTGGCAATCAGCCCCAGCATTTT
CDR3: CSATGQGGNQPQHF

D: .
J: TRBJ1-2
size: .
V: TRBV9
DNA: TGTGCCAGCAGCTCAGGACACCTTGAACATGGCTACACCTTC
CDR3: CASSSGHLEHGYTF

D: TRBD1
J: TRBJ1-1
size: many
V: TRBV30
DNA: TGTGCCTGGAGTTACGGACAGGCATTTGAAGCTTTCTTT
CDR3: CAWSYGQAFEAFF

D: TRBD1
J: TRBJ2-7
size: few
V: TRBV6-5
DNA: TGTGCCAGCAGTTCCTGGGGACAGACATCCTACGAGCAGTGCTTC
CDR3: CASSSWGQTSYEQCF

D: TRBD1
J: TRBJ2-2
size: many
V: TRBV12-3/TRBV12-4
DNA: TGTGCCAGCAGTTCAGGGGGCGCGATCGGGGAGCTGTTTTTT
CDR3: CASSSGGAIGELFF

D: .
J: TRBJ2-1
size: many
V: TRBV11-2
DNA: TGTGCCAGCAGCGCGACAGGATACTCCTACAATGAGCAGTTCTTC
CDR3: CASSATGYSYNEQFF

D: .
J: TRBJ2-5
size: .
V: TRBV15
DNA: TGTGCCACCAGCAGAGCCGAATACGACAGACAAGAGACCCAGTACTTC
CDR3: CATSRAEYDRQETQYF

D: .
J: TRBJ1-5
size: few
V: TRBV28
DNA: TGTGCCAGCAGGCCAAGTAGCAATCAGCCCCAGCATTTT
CDR3: CASRPSSNQPQHF

D: TRBD1
J: TRBJ2-2
size: .
V: TRBV20-1
DNA: TGCAGTGCTAGAGCCCAACAGGGGATGGTGAACACCGGGGAGCTGTTTTTT
CDR3: CSARAQQGMVNTGELFF

D: TRBD2
J: TRBJ2-2
size: many
V: TRBV12-3/TRBV12-4
DNA: TGTGCCAGCAGTTCCCGCTTCCGCGGGAGTGCATCGAACACCGGGGAGCTGTTTTTT
CDR3: CASSSRFRGSASNTGELFF

D: .
J: TRBJ2-7
size: many
V: TRBV11-3
DNA: TGTGCCAGCAGACAGACTCCCTACGAGCAGTACTTC
CDR3: CASRQTPYEQYF

D: TRBD1
J: TRBJ1-1
size: .
V: TRBV25-1
DNA: TGTGCCAGCAGGGAGACAGGGCAGACTGAAGCTTTCTTT
CDR3: CASRETGQTEAFF